The entry below describes one TCR beta chain. These data come from a study of T cells in localized non-small cell lung cancer. The CDR3 contains 15 residues. Trimming cost V 0 bases and J 8 bases; bases outside gene matches: 7. Germline V CDR1 and CDR2: SGHNT, YYREEE (reference sequence). Only in-frame clones appear in the TCRdb table, and some are missing; sequencing was by immunoSEQ multiplex PCR. The repertoire holds tens of thousands of clones, with 88% as singletons. This receptor was identified in a woman aged 40 to 75 with stage I squamous cell lung carcinoma. The chain recombines TRBV5-4 with TRBJ2-2, with TRBD1 identical over 7 bases. This material consisted of peripheral blood, taken before any cancer treatment. The CDR3, as DNA: TGTGCCAGCAGCTTGGTTGGGACAGAAACTGGGGAGCTGTTTTTT. Encoded protein: CASSLVGTETGELFF.